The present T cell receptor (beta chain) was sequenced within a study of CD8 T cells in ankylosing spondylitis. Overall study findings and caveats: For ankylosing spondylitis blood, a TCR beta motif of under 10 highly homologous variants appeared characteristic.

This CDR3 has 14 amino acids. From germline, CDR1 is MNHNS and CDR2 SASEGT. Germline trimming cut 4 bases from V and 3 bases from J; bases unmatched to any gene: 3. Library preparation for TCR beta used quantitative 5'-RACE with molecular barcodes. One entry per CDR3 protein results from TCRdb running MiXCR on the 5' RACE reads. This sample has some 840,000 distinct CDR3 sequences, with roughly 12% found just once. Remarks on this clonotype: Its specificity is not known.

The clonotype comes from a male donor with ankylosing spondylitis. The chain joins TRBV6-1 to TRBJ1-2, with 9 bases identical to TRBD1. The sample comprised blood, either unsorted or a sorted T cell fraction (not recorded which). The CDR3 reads CASSARQGDYGYTF. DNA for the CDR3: TGTGCCAGCAGTGCGCGACAGGGGGACTATGGCTACACCTTC.